This T cell receptor beta chain was captured by sequencing in a study of CD8 T cells in ankylosing spondylitis. V was cut by 6 bases and J by 6 bases, with 15 bases left in between. CDR3 length: 14 residues. Making the TCR beta libraries involved quantitative 5'-RACE with molecular barcodes. TCRdb itself ran the 5' RACE reads through MiXCR, one entry per CDR3 protein. The data hold a few hundred thousand distinct CDR3 sequences, with 20% to 25% observed a single time. Overall study results and limits: Ankylosing spondylitis blood appeared to be characterized by a TCR beta motif of eight or nine highly homologous variants.

This clonotype came up a few times. The antigen remains unidentified. V usage is TRBV12-3 or TRBV12-4 and J usage is TRBJ2-1; possible D gene TRBD1, 6 bases. Sequences were obtained from blood, either unsorted or a sorted T cell fraction (not recorded which). The TCR originated in a male donor with ankylosing spondylitis or in good health (not recorded which). CDR3 sequence (DNA): TGTGCCAGCAGGGACGCGTACAGGGTCAATGAGCAGTTCTTC. Translation: CASRDAYRVNEQFF.